The present TCR beta chain was sequenced within a study of STAT5B mutations in CD4+ large granular lymphocyte leukemia. A single count supports this clone. The antigen is unknown. From germline, CDR1 is MNHNS and CDR2 SASEGT. This CDR3 spans 15 amino acids. The germline V and J ends were trimmed by 6 bases and 3 bases, with 15 bases remaining between them. General study findings and limits: Main leukemic clonotypes were patient-specific, but roughly 25% appeared at low frequency elsewhere.

In the authors' methods: Productive clonotypes were detectable down to 2.59 x 10-5 frequency. Repertoires were generated with immunoSEQ multiplex PCR, while TCRdb's copy carries only in-frame clones and drops some. V, J and clone size reflect that table, while D and trimming were determined from the DNA. Of some 35,000 clones listed, around 76% are singletons. J is TRBJ1-5 and V is TRBV6-1; possibly TRBD1 for D (5 bases). Sequencing was carried out using CD4+ T cells from blood buffy coats. This TCR derives from a human donor in good health. The chain's CDR3 is CASSSLGGINQPQHF. The CDR3 DNA reads as TGTGCCAGCAGCTCCCTTGGGGGAATCAATCAGCCCCAGCATTTT.